Included here is one T cell receptor beta chain sequence, with context. Its recognized antigen is unknown. Base qualities are missing; no much larger clone stands one base away. Looking up the germline V gene (reference sequence) yields CDR1 LGHDT and CDR2 YNNKEL. Measured from the cysteine to the phenylalanine, the CDR3 is 14 residues long. CDR3 DNA only is kept here, 42 bases in frame from base 1. Trimming costs V 1 base and J 6 bases, and their ends lie 12 bases apart. These data are taken from a study of blood T cell repertoires in COVID-19 (dated by TCRdb to 2020 to 2021). Context from the whole study: The collaborator samples originated in the United States, Italy and Spain and spanned the acute and convalescent phases of COVID-19. Deeply sampled blood TCRbeta repertoires from subjects exposed to, actively infected with, or recovered from COVID-19 were included in the dataset. A freely available public database, intended as a resource for researchers studying the immune response to SARS-CoV-2, is where the repertoires were released. Sample metadata almost always included a de-identified subject ID, COVID-19 status, age in years and sex. The samples were drawn from two sources: the first 160 participants of the ongoing ImmuneRACE study, and 1,200 or so subjects contributed by 6 global collaborators. The material from the prospective study consisted of cDNA or gDNA derived from T cells, B-cell-depleted T cells, or PBMCs. Where available, HLA class I and class II types were taken from metadata supplied by the sample provider and were not determined by assay-based typing. General findings and caveats noted by the study authors: How much clinical and demographic metadata was included differed by source and by participant, and the metadata was provided uncurated.

The collaborating institutions used their own protocols to collect whole blood in K2EDTA tubes. For TCRbeta analysis, collaborator samples were shipped as frozen whole blood, as isolated PBMCs, or as DNA extracted from either sample type. TCRbeta CDR3 regions were amplified from genomic DNA by means of the immunoSEQ Assay, a bias-controlled multiplex PCR. Per the authors' processing: Within the assay, amplification of reference gene primers was used to estimate how many nucleated cells each sample contained. To quantify the absolute abundance of each unique TCRbeta CDR3 rearrangement, sequence reads were collapsed and filtered. For each sample, productive Simpson clonality was calculated as the square root of Simpson's diversity index across productive rearrangements. TCRdb carries this immuneACCESS record with in-frame sequences only. Its versions omit some clonotypes, under half of them owing to an unresolved V gene in the studies checked, with the rest unexplained. V and J calls and clone size are those listed in that table; D and trimming were worked out from the DNA. The table for this sample lists just over 650,000 clones; approximately 90% of them were counted only once. The top ten clonotypes cover 0.2% to 0.3% of the sample.

The chain was built from TRBV3-1 (or the pseudogene TRBV3-2) and TRBJ1-2; TRBD1 might be the D gene, on 6 matching bases. What was sequenced was peripheral blood. The clonotype was recovered from a woman aged 18-29 years with acute or convalescent COVID-19. The DNA is TGTGCCAGCAGCCAAGCACAGGGTCTGAATGGCTACACCTTC. Its translation reads: CASSQAQGLNGYTF.